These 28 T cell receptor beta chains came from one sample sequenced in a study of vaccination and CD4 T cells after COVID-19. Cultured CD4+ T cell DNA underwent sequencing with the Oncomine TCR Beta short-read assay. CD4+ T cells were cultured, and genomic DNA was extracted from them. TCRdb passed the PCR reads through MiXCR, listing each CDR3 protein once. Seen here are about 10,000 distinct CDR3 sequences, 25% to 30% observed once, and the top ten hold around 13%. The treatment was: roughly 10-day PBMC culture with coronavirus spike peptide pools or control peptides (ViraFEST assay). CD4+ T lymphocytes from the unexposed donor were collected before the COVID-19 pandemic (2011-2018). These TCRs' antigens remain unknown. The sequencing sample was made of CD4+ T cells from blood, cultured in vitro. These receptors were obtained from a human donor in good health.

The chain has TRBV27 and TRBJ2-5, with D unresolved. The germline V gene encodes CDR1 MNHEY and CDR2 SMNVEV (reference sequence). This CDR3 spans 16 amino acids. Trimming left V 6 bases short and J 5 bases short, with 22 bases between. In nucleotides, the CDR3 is TGTGCCAGCAGCCCTTATCGATCCGGGTTGTCGGAGACCCAGTACTTC. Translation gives CASSPYRSGLSETQYF.

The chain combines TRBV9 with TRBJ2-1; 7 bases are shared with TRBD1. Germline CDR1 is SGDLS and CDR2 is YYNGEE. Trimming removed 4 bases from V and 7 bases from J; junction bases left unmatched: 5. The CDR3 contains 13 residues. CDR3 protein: CASSSRQGNEQFF. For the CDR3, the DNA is TGTGCCAGCAGCTCCAGACAGGGAAATGAGCAGTTCTTC.

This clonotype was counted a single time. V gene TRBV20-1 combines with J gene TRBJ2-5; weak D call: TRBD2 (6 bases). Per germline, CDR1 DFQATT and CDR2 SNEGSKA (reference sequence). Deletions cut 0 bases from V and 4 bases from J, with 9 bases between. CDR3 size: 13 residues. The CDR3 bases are TGCAGTGCTAGAGATGGGCGGGGAGAGACCCAGTACTTC. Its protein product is CSARDGRGETQYF.

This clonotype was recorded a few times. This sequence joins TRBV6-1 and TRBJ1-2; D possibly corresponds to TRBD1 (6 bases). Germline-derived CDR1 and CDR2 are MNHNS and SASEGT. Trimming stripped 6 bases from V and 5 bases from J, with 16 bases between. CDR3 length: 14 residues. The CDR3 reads CASRDSISDYGYTF. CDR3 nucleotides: TGTGCCAGCAGGGACAGTATTTCTGATTATGGCTACACCTTC.

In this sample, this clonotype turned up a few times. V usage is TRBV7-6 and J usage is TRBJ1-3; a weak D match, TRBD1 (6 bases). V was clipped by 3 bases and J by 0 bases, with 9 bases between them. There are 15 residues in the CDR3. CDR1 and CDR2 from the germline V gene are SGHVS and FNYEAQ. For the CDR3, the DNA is TGTGCCAGCAGCTTCGGACAGCTCTCTGGAAACACCATATATTTT. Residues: CASSFGQLSGNTIYF.

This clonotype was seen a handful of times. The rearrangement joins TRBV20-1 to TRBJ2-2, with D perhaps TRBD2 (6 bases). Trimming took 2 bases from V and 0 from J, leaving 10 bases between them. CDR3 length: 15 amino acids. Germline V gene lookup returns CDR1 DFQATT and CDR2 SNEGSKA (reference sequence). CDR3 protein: CSARRDSANTGELFF. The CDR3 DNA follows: TGCAGTGCTAGACGGGACTCCGCGAACACCGGGGAGCTGTTTTTT.

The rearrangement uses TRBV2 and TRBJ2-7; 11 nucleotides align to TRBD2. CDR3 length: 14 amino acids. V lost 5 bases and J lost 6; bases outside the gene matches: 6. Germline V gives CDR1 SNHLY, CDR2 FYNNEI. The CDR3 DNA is TGTGCCAGCAGTCCTAGCGGGAGGCATCTCGAGCAGTACTTC. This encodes CASSPSGRHLEQYF.

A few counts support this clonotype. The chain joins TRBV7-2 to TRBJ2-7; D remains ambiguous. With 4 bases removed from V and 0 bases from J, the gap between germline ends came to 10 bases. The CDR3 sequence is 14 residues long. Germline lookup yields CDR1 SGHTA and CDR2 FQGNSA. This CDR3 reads CASSSRKSSYEQYF. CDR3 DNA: TGTGCCAGCAGCTCGCGTAAAAGCTCCTACGAGCAGTACTTC.

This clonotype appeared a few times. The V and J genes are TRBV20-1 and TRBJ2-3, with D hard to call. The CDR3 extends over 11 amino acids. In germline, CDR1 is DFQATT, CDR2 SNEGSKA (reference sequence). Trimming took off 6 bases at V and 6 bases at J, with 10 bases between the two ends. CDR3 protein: CSAQYLDTQYF. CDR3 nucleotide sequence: TGCAGTGCACAGTACTTGGATACGCAGTATTTT.

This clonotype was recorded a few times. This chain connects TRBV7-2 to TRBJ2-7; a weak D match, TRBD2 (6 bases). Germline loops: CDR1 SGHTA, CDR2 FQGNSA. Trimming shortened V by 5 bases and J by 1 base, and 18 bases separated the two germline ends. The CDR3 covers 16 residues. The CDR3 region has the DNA TGTGCCAGCAGCCTTATACAAACTGGGGGGTCCTACGAGCAGTACTTC. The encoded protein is CASSLIQTGGSYEQYF.

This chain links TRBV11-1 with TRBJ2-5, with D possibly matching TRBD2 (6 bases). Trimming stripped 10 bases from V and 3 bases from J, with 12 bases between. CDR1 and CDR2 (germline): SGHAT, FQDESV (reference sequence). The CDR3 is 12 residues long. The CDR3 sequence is CATLGGKETQYF. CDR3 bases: TGTGCCACCCTCGGGGGAAAAGAGACCCAGTACTTC. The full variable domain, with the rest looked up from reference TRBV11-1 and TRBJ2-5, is EAEVAQSPRYKITEKSQAVAFWCDPISGHATLYWYRQILGQGPELLVQFQDESVVDDSQLPKDRFSAERLKGVDSTLKIQPAELGDSAMYLCATLGGKETQYFGPGTRLLVL.

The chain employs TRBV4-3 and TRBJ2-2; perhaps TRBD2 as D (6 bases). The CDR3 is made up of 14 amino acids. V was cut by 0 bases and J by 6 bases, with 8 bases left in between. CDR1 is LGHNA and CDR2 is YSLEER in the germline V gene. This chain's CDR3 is CASSQDGGSGELFF. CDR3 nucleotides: TGCGCCAGCAGCCAAGACGGGGGATCCGGGGAGCTGTTTTTT.

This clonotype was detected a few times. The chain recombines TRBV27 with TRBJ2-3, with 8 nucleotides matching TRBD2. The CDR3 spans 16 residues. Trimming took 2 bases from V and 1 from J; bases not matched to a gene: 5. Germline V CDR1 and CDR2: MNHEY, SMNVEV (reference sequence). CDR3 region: CASSLAGTRGTDTQYF. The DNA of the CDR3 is TGTGCCAGCAGTTTAGCCGGGACTAGAGGCACAGATACGCAGTATTTT.

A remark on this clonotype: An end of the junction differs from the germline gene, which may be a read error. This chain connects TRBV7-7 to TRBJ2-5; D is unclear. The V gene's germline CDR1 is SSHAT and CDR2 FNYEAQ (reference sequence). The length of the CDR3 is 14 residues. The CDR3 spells CASSLRLSGETQYF. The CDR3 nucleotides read TGTGCTAGCAGCTTGAGATTATCGGGAGAGACCCAGTACTTC.

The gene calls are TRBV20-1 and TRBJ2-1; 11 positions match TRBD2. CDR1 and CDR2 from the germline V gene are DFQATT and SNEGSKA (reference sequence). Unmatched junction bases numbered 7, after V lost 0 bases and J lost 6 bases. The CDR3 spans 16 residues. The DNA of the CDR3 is TGCAGTGCTAGAGATCGACGACTAGCGGGATCCAATGAGCAGTTCTTC. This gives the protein CSARDRRLAGSNEQFF.

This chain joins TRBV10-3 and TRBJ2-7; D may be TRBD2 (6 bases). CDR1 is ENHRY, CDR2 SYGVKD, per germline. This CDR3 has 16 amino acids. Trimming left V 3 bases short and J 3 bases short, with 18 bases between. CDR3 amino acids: CAISDSRQRVHYEQYF. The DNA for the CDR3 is TGTGCCATCAGTGATTCCCGACAGCGGGTCCACTACGAGCAGTACTTC.

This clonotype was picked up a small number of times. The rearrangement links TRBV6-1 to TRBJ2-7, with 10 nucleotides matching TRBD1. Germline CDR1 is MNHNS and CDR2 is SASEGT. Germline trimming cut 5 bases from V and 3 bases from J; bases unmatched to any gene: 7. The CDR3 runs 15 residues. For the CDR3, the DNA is TGTGCCAGCAGTCCGATAGACAGGGGGCGCTACGAGCAGTACTTC. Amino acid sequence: CASSPIDRGRYEQYF.

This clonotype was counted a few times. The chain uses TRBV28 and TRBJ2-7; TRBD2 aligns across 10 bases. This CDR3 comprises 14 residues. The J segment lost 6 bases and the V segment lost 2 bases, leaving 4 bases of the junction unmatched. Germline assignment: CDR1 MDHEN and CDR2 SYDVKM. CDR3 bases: TGTGCCAGCAGTTTACCAACTAGCGGGGCCGAGCAGTACTTC. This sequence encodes CASSLPTSGAEQYF.

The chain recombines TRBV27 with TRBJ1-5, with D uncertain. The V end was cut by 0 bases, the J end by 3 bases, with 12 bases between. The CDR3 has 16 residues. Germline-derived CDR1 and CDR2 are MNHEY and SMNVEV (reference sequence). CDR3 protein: CASSLSWVAANQPQHF. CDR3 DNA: TGTGCCAGCAGTTTATCGTGGGTGGCGGCCAATCAGCCCCAGCATTTT.

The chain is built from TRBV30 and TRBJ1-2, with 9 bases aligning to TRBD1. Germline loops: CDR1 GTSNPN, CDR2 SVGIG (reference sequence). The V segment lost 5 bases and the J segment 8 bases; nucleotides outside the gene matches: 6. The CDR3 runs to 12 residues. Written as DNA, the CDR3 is TGTGCCTGGGACAGGGGGTTTGGGGGCTACACCTTC. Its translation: CAWDRGFGGYTF.

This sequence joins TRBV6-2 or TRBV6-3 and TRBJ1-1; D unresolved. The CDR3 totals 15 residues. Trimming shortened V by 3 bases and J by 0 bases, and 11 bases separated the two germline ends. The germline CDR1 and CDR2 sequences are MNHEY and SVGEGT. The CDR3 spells CASSYARTLNTEAFF. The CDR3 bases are TGTGCCAGCAGTTATGCCCGAACTCTGAACACTGAAGCTTTCTTT.

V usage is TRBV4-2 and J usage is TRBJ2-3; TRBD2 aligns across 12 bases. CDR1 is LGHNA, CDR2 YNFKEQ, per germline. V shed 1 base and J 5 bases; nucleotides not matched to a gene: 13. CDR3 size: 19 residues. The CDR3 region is CASSQGSLAGGSGIDTQYF. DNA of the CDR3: TGTGCCAGCAGCCAAGGATCACTAGCGGGAGGAAGTGGAATAGATACGCAGTATTTT.

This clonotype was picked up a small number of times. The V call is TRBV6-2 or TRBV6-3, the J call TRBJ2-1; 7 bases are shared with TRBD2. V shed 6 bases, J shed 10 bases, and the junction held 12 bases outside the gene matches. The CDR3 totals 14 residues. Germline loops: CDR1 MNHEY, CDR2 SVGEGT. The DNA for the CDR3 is TGTGCCAGCAGATCAACCGGGACTAAATTCGAGCAGTTCTTC. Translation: CASRSTGTKFEQFF.

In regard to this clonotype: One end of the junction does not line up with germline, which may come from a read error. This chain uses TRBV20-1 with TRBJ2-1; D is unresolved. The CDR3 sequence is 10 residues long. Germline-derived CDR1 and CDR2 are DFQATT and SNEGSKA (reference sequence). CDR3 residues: CSAYVNEQFF. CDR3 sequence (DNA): TGCAGTGCGTACGTAAATGAACAGTTCTTC.

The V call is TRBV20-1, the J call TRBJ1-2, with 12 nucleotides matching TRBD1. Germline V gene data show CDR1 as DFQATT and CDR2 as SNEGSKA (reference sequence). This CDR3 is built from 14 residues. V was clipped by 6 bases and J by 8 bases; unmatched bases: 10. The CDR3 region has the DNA TGCAGTGCCACACGGGACAGGGGGCGACGAGGCTACACCTTC. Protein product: CSATRDRGRRGYTF.

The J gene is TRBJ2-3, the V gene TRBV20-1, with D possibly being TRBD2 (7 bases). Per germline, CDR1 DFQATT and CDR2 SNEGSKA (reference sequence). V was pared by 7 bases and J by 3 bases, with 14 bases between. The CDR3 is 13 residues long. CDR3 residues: CSVFRGGTDTQYF. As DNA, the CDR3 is TGCAGTGTCTTCAGGGGAGGGACAGATACGCAGTATTTT.

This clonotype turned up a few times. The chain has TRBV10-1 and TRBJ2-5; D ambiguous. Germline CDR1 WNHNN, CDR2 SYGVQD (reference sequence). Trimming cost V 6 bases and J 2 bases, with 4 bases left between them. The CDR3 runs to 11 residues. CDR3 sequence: CASSLQETQYF. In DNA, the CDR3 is TGCGCCAGCAGCCTACAAGAGACCCAGTACTTC.

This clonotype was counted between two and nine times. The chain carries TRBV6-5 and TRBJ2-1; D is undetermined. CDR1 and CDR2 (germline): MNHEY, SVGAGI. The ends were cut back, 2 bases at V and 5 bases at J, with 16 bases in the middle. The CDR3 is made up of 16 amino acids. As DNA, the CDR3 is TGTGCCAGCAGTTACGTCCAAGGGCTTGGTAACAATGAGCAGTTCTTC. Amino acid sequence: CASSYVQGLGNNEQFF.